This entry describes one T cell receptor beta chain. Its antigen remains unidentified. The library was obtained by the immunoSEQ multiplex PCR assay. The multiplex PCR relied on a mix of 60 forward primers for TCR Vbeta segments and 13 reverse primers for TCR Jbeta segments. Amplification of the CDR3 region of rearranged TCR beta genes was performed with a multiplex PCR assay on genomic DNA. The Illumina HiSeq System was used to sequence the amplified TCR beta libraries as 87-base-pair reads. Per the source publication's procedure: A later analysis tallied about 77 million unique TCR beta chains across the 610 or so repertoires, and roughly 11 million of those chains were shared by two or more donors. To remove PCR and sequencing errors, raw reads were error-corrected and collapsed into unique sequences using a nearest-neighbor algorithm that merged closely related sequences. V, D and J gene segments were assigned by aligning CDR3 sequences to IMGT reference sequences. For a sequence to be retained, a match of at least six nucleotides to both a V gene segment and a J gene segment was required. A rearrangement was called productive if the CDR3 had no stop codons and remained in frame with V and J, and every other rearrangement was called non-productive. Following IMGT convention, CDR3 was defined as the stretch from the second conserved V-encoded cysteine up to the conserved J-encoded phenylalanine. In an earlier analysis of 550 to 650 of the donors, sequences lacking an unambiguous match to a single V gene segment were excluded. An earlier analysis of fewer than 750 of the donors classified V segments as functional when productive rearrangements were above 56.7% and as segregating when the standard deviation between donors was above 5%. To diagnose cytomegalovirus status from the catalog of TCR beta chain sequences, a statistical classification framework was built. V and J gene assignment, in a later analysis, came from comparing TCR nucleotide sequences with IMGT/GENE-DB human TR gene sequences. The TCRdist pipeline was used in a later analysis to assign CDR3 sequences and most-parsimonious VDJ recombination scenarios. In a later analysis, every TCR beta chain was defined by the combination of its CDR3 amino acid sequence and its V-gene family, and reads without a unique V-gene family were dropped. A later analysis removed several hundred highly shared, low-generation-probability nucleotide sequences to deal with suspected cross-contamination and a sequencing artifact. For each public chain, a later analysis derived a clonal expansion index from normalized ranks of inferred template counts within each repertoire. Generation probabilities in a later analysis came from a VDJ recombination model fitted to out-of-frame rearrangements, and those results were checked against IGoR. A later analysis scored TCR-TCR, TCR-HLA and TCR-CMV co-occurrence with hypergeometric tests, applying a repertoire-size bias correction to TCR pairs. False discovery rates were estimated in a later analysis by permuting HLA or CMV assignments 20 times. In a later analysis, co-occurring TCRs were grouped with DBSCAN, and TCRdist sequence similarity was added when clustering was performed within HLA-allele-positive subsets. Co-occurrence clustering excluded repertoires with fewer than 30,000 or more than 120,000 public chains, plus five with anomalous nucleotide sharing. As stored in TCRdb, this immuneACCESS dataset retains in-frame rearrangements with V and J assigned. A fraction of the clones does not appear; measured against another copy, unresolved V genes explain less than half of the discrepancy, and the remainder lacks a known reason. V and J calls and clone size come straight from that table; D and trimming were deduced from the DNA. The table for this sample lists roughly 120,000 clones. The top ten hold about 2.2% of the sample.

The cohort comprised 710 or so healthy bone marrow donors. At the time of sampling, all cohort members were nominally healthy, though unrecorded immune exposures were likely present. The donor tested CMV seronegative, placing the donor among the 350 or so seronegative members of the cohort. A peripheral blood sample was collected from each donor, and TCR beta sequencing was performed on peripheral blood mononuclear cells. The Qiagen DNeasy Blood Extraction Kit was used to extract genomic DNA from the blood cell samples. This entry belongs to a study of cytomegalovirus exposure and HLA in healthy donors (dated 2017 in TCRdb). Background for the entire study: In an earlier analysis of approximately 640 of the donors, 250 to 300 Gb of sequence data and about 110 million unique TCR beta sequences from some 170 million T cells were reported. An early release covering more than 500 HLA-typed donors comprised 250 to 350 gigabases of sequencing data and approximately 85 million unique TCR sequences. Of the 300 to 500 genotyped donors, 81% were placed in the genetic ancestry cluster associated with self-reported Caucasian donors. The study aimed to test whether signatures of past pathogen exposure could be identified by cataloging public T cell receptors. Using immunosequencing, the study profiled T cell repertoires from fewer than 850 subjects and related those repertoires to cytomegalovirus serostatus. In addition to the first cohort of 666 subjects, a separate validation cohort of approximately 130 different subjects was used. To predict cytomegalovirus infection status, the study brought together high-throughput TCR immunosequencing, statistical association of individual TCRs with disease status, and machine learning. In a later analysis, previously published TCR beta repertoires from fewer than 750 donors were re-analyzed and high-resolution HLA genotyping was added so that TCR occurrence patterns could be studied. Rather than drawing on any new phenotypic data, the later analysis identified candidate immune exposures from TCR beta sequences and the way those sequences occurred across donors. An earlier analysis of roughly 580 of the donors used high-throughput TCR beta sequencing to judge whether each TCR beta V gene segment behaved as functional or pseudogenic. Donor age, sex, ethnicity and CMV serostatus were collected together with the repertoire data. A later genetic analysis used genome-wide SNP genotypes for about 65% of the 666 donors, treating that subset as a discovery cohort. Every discovery cohort repertoire had been produced on one sequencing platform. Class I and class II HLA loci were covered by the typing at four-digit resolution. The number of donors typed differed by locus, with roughly 629-640 for A, B, C, DRB1 and DQB1, over 500 for DQA1, over 600 for DPA1, and 450 to 480 for DPB1. Four to six DR-DQ haplotypes were handled as single units for association and clustering, since linkage in the cohort was strong. Among over 350 genotyped donors of the cohort, an average of about 240,000 unique TCR beta nucleotide sequences were sequenced per donor, roughly 18% of them non-productive. Beyond this particular receptor, the publication reports: The authors suggested that the approach could potentially be generalized to other disease states and immunological phenotypes. Only TCR beta chains were sequenced in this cohort, and the absence of alpha or paired-chain data limited detectable features. In vitro tests confirmed that a few of the cytomegalovirus-associated TCR beta chains recognize cytomegalovirus antigens. Strong co-occurrence of HLA alleles, especially DR and DQ, made assigning TCR associations to individual alleles difficult. In a later genetic analysis, fewer N-insertions in productive TCRs were reported among donors in an Asian-associated ancestry cluster than the approximately 710-donor mean. Because the 87-base-pair reads could not distinguish some IMGT-functional V segments, including TRBV6-2 and TRBV6-3, those segments were excluded. A later analysis associated 15,000 to 20,000 TCR beta sequences with specific HLA alleles at a false discovery rate of 0.05. The study gave a list of around 170 TCR beta chains associated with cytomegalovirus. Immune exposure information for the cohort was limited to CMV serostatus. Because counts were too low, roughly 18 rarely observed V segments, including chromosome 9 orphons, were left out of the earlier analysis of 587 of the donors. Roughly uniform sequencing depth across donors was assumed in presence/absence analyses, although this assumption may not hold. A further reported finding was that TCR beta sequences accurately predicted the HLA-A and HLA-B alleles for most subjects in the first cohort. Across donors, most TCR sequences were observed very rarely, whereas some public TCRs were present in many individuals. An earlier analysis of roughly 570 of the donors showed that most TCR beta V segments appeared in productive rearrangements either about 90% or about 30% of the time, which broadly matched IMGT annotations. A later analysis found that most CMV-associated TCR beta chains appeared HLA-restricted, with HLA associations seemingly driven largely by CMV exposure. A later genetic analysis associated a missense DCLRE1C variant with V-gene and J-gene trimming of TCR beta chains, and an independent cohort replicated the association. Linkage disequilibrium might explain the correlated functional status among segregating V segments, but an unknown experimental factor could not be ruled out. Because HLA typing was missing for some donors at each locus, association tests included only the typed subset. A cluster of highly shared sequence variants was judged likely to be a technical artifact of the sequencing pipeline. Compared with equally common non-associated chains, HLA-associated TCR beta chains in a later analysis were more clonally expanded and had lower generation probabilities. In both the original and validation cohorts, the classifier was reported to diagnose cytomegalovirus status with high specificity and sensitivity. Several of the top co-occurrence clusters appeared to be linked to parvovirus B19, influenza, CMV and Epstein-Barr virus, according to a later analysis. In a later analysis, TCR association rates were found to vary across HLA loci, with the most associated TCRs seen for DRB1 alleles and the fewest for HLA-C alleles.

The CDR3 runs 15 amino acids, cysteine and phenylalanine included. Only CDR3 DNA is held: 45 bases, read in frame from base 1. From a lookup of the germline V gene, CDR1 and CDR2 are SGHVS and FQNEAQ. For this chain, trimming is 6 bases at the V end and 6 bases at the J end, and the number of junction bases without a gene match is 12. The material sequenced was PBMCs. Recombination joined TRBV7-8 with TRBJ1-2; TRBD1 aligns with 8 central bases. The receptor was derived from a man between 40 and 49 years old in good health and CMV-seronegative. Here is the DNA: TGTGCCAGCAGGAAGACACCAGGGGGCGGTGATGGCTACACCTTC. Translated, this gives CASRKTPGGGDGYTF.